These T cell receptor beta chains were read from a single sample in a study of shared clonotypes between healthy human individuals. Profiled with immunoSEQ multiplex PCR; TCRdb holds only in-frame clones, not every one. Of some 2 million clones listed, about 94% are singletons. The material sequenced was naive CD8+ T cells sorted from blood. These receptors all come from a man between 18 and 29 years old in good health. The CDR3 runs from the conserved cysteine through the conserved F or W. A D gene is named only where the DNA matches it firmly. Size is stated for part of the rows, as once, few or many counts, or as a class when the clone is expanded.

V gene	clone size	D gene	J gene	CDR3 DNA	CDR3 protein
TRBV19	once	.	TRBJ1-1	TGTGCCAGTAGTATTATGGGGTCCCTGAGGACTGAAGCTTTCTTT	CASSIMGSLRTEAFF
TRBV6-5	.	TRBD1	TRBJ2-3	TGTGCCAGCAGTTACCTAGGGACAGCAGGAACAGATACGCAGTATTTT	CASSYLGTAGTDTQYF
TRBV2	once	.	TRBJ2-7	TGTGCCAGCAGATTCGGGACAATAAGCTCCTACGAGCAGTACTTC	CASRFGTISSYEQYF
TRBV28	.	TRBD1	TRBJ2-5	TGTGCCAGCAGTTCCACAGGGGCCCGCTTCCAAGAGACCCAGTACTTC	CASSSTGARFQETQYF
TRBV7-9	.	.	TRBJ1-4	TGTGCCAGCAGCCTAGAGACAGGCCGGACTAATGAAAAACTGTTTTTT	CASSLETGRTNEKLFF
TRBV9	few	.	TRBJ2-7	TGTGCCAGCAGCGTATCGGGACACCCCTCCTACGAGCAGTACTTC	CASSVSGHPSYEQYF
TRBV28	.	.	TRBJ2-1	TGTGCCAGCAGTGACCAGGTTTCGAGGGAGCAGTTCTTC	CASSDQVSREQFF
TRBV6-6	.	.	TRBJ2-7	TGTGCCAGCAGATACAGGGTCTCCTACGAGCAGTACTTC	CASRYRVSYEQYF
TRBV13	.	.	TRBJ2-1	TGTGCCAGCAGCTTGAGGTACAATGAGCAGTTCTTC	CASSLRYNEQFF
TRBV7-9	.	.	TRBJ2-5	TGTGCCAGCACCCAAGGGGAGTTAGAGACCCAGTACTTC	CASTQGELETQYF
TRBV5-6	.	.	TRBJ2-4	TGTGCCAGCAGCTTGGGGGAGCCCCTAGCCAAAAACATTCAGTACTTC	CASSLGEPLAKNIQYF
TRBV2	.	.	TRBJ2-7	TGTGCCAGCATGTCCTCCTACGAGCAGTACTTC	CASMSSYEQYF
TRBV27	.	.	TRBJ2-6	TGTGCCAGCAGTGCCTCAGGTGGTGGGGCCAACGTCCTGACTTTC	CASSASGGGANVLTF
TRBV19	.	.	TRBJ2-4	TGTGCCAGTAGTCCGAACAGGGATTCCAAAAACATTCAGTACTTC	CASSPNRDSKNIQYF
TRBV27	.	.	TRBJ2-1	TGTGCCAGCAGTTTAGTGGGGTTCTACAATGAGCAGTTCTTC	CASSLVGFYNEQFF
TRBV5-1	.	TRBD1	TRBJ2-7	TGCGCCAGCAACCTGGGCAGGGGGCTTTACGAGCAGTACTTC	CASNLGRGLYEQYF
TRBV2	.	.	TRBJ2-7	TGTGCCAGCATCACAAGGGGACCCTACGAGCAGTACTTC	CASITRGPYEQYF
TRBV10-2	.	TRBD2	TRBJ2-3	TGCGCCAGCAGAGATAGCGGGGGGGCTGGGGATACGCAGTATTTT	CASRDSGGAGDTQYF
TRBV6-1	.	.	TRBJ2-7	TGTGCCAGCGGGTGGCGCGAGCAGTACTTC	CASGWREQYF
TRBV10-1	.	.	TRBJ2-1	TGCGCCAGCAGTGGCGACAATGAGCAGTTCTTC	CASSGDNEQFF
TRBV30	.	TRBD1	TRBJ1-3	TGTGCCTGGAGTGTATTCGGAGAGGGGGCCGAAAACACCATATATTTT	CAWSVFGEGAENTIYF
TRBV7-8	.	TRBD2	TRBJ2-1	TGTGCCAGCAGCTACCAACCCGGGACTAGCGGGAGTTTTGAGCAGTTCTTC	CASSYQPGTSGSFEQFF
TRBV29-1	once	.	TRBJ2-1	TGCAGCGTGGATGGCTTCCTTGGGGGATACAATGAGCAGTTCTTC	CSVDGFLGGYNEQFF
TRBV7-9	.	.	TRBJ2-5	TGTGCCAGCAGCTCTTCTCAGACATTTCAAGAGACCCAGTACTTC	CASSSSQTFQETQYF
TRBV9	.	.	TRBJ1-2	TGTGCCAGCAGCCCCCAGTCCGTCGGCATCGCGGGAGGCTACACCTTC	CASSPQSVGIAGGYTF
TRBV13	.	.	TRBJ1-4	TGTGCCAGCAGCTCGTCGGACTGGGGGCTTAATGAAAAACTGTTTTTT	CASSSSDWGLNEKLFF
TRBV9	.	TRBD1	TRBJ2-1	TGTGCCAGCAGCGCTGGACAGGTGAGCTCCTACAATGAGCAGTTCTTC	CASSAGQVSSYNEQFF
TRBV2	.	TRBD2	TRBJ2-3	TGTGCCCGGCAAGGCCTAGCGGGAGTAGATACGCAGTATTTT	CARQGLAGVDTQYF
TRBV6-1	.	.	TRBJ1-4	TGTGCCAGCAGTCTATCAGGGGCGTGGGAAAAACTGTTTTTT	CASSLSGAWEKLFF
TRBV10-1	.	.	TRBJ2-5	TGCGCCAGCAGTGAGGAGGGGGGGTCAGAGACCCAGTACTTC	CASSEEGGSETQYF
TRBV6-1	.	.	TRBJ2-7	TGTGCCAGCAGTGAACTCCAGAAGAGGGAGCAGTACTTC	CASSELQKREQYF
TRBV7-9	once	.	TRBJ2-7	TGTGCCAGCGGCCTCGGGAGCAACTACGAGCAGTACTTC	CASGLGSNYEQYF
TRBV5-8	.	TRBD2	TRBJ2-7	TGTGCCAGCAGCTTGGGCGGCGGGGGGGCCTACGAGCAGTACTTC	CASSLGGGGAYEQYF
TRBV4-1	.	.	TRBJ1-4	TGCGCCAGCAGCCTAGTTGTGGGGGATAATGAAAAACTGTTTTTT	CASSLVVGDNEKLFF
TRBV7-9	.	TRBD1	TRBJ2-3	TGTGCCAGCAGCCCGACCTTAGGGACAGGGTATAACACAGATACGCAGTATTTT	CASSPTLGTGYNTDTQYF
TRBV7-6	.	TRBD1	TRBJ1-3	TGTGCCAGCAGCATCGCGGGGACAGACGGAAACACCATATATTTT	CASSIAGTDGNTIYF
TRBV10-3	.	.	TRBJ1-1	TGTGCCATCAGTGACGCAGGAATGAACACTGAAGCTTTCTTT	CAISDAGMNTEAFF
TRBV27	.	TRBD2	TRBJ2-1	TGTGCCAGCAGTTTGGGGACTAGCGGGGGAGACAATGAGCAGTTCTTC	CASSLGTSGGDNEQFF
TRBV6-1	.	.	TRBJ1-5	TGTGCCAGCAGTGAGATCGAGGGTGGGAATCAGCCCCAGCATTTT	CASSEIEGGNQPQHF
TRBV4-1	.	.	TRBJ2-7	TGCGCCAGCAGCCAGGCTTCTAGCGCTTTCTCCTACGAGCAGTACTTC	CASSQASSAFSYEQYF
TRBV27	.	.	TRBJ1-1	TGTGCCAGCAGTTTTCTGCAGCAGAACACTGAAGCTTTCTTT	CASSFLQQNTEAFF
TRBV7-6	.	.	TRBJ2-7	TGTGCCAGCAGCCCGGGTCCCGGGCCCTACGAGCAGTACTTC	CASSPGPGPYEQYF
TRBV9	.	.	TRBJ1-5	TGTGCCAGCAGCGTAGGACAGGATGGTCAGCCCCAGCATTTT	CASSVGQDGQPQHF
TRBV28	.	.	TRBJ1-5	TGTGCCAGCAGTTTGGCGTGGCAGGGTGGTCAGCCCCAGCATTTT	CASSLAWQGGQPQHF
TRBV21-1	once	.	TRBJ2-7	TGTGCCAGCAGCAAACTAGCTACGGCTAGGGAGCAGTACTTC	CASSKLATAREQYF
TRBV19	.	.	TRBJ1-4	TGTGCCACCCTAGGGGGGGCCGGCCCTCAAAAACTGTTTTTT	CATLGGAGPQKLFF
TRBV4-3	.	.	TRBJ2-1	TGCGCCAGCAGCCAAGACCCTAGGGCGCTGGGGAGTGAGCAGTTCTTC	CASSQDPRALGSEQFF